This TCR beta chain was captured in a study of blood T cell repertoires in COVID-19. Study context: Samples of COVID-19 (acute and convalescent) were obtained from the United States, Italy and Spain. PBMCs, B-cell-depleted T cells, or T cells were the source of the cDNA or gDNA that made up the material.

Trimming removed 2 bases at V and 5 bases at J, with 9 bases between. CDR3 length: 13 residues. CDR1 is MDHEN, CDR2 SYDVKM, per germline. The assay was immunoSEQ multiplex PCR, and TCRdb's table has in-frame clones only and misses some. The sample includes around 100,000 clones, about 89% of them seen just once. Sequencing was performed on peripheral blood. This receptor was identified in a man aged 50 or older with acute or convalescent COVID-19. This chain joins TRBV28 and TRBJ1-2; tentative D call: TRBD1 (5 bases). DNA for the CDR3: TGTGCCAGCAGTTTACAGGGCAATTATGGCTACACCTTC. It specifies CASSLQGNYGYTF.